One and the same sample provided the 18 T cell receptor beta chains below, sequenced in a study of OX40 agonist ivuxolimab in advanced cancers. Profiling relied on immunoSEQ multiplex PCR, and the TCRdb table lists in-frame clones only, not all of them. The sample contains fewer than 85,000 clones, approximately 87% of which appear only once. The sample was CD4+ or CD8+ T cells sorted from blood, taken in a trial of the OX40 agonist ivuxolimab. These receptors all stem from an adult with an advanced solid tumor such as melanoma, head and neck, liver or kidney cancer.

The chain has TRBV2 and TRBJ2-1, with D perhaps TRBD1 (5 bases). V dropped 6 bases and J dropped 8 bases, with 8 bases sitting between them. The CDR3 runs to 11 residues. Germline values: CDR1 SNHLY, CDR2 FYNNEI. The CDR3 DNA reads TGTGCCAGCAGCCCAGGGTATGAGCAGTTCTTC. It translates to CASSPGYEQFF.

This clone was observed a few times. The chain links TRBV29-1 to TRBJ1-1; unclear D gene. V was clipped by 3 bases and J by 0 bases, with 2 bases between them. The germline CDR1 and CDR2 sequences are SQVTM and ANQGSEA. The length of the CDR3 is 11 residues. In DNA form, the CDR3 reads TGCAGCGTTGAGTTGAACACTGAAGCTTTCTTT. Amino acids: CSVELNTEAFF.

The chain combines TRBV18 with TRBJ1-2; 7 bases line up with TRBD1. Germline CDR1 is KGHSH and CDR2 is LQKENI. The CDR3 is 15 amino acids. The V segment lost 2 bases and the J segment 6 bases; nucleotides outside the gene matches: 9. In DNA form, the CDR3 reads TGTGCCAGCTCACCAGGGACAGTGGGGCCCAATGGCTACACCTTC. Encoded protein: CASSPGTVGPNGYTF.

The chain uses TRBV18 and TRBJ2-4; 10 bases are shared with TRBD1. Trimming removed 3 bases from V and 16 bases from J; junction bases left unmatched: 12. The CDR3 covers 14 residues. Germline values: CDR1 KGHSH, CDR2 LQKENI. In DNA form, the CDR3 reads TGTGCCAGCTCACCCGGACAGGGGGAGGGTGGATCCTACTTC. Residues: CASSPGQGEGGSYF. The full variable domain, rest sourced from reference TRBV18 and TRBJ2-4, is NAGVMQNPRHLVRRRGQEARLRCSPMKGHSHVYWYRQLPEEGLKFMVYLQKENIIDESGMPKERFSAEFPKEGPSILRIQQVVRGDSAAYFCASSPGQGEGGSYFGAGTRLSVL.

This chain uses TRBV7-2 with TRBJ1-3; D is uncertain. The ends were cut back, 1 base at V and 0 bases at J, with 13 bases in the middle. CDR1 and CDR2 from the germline V gene are SGHTA and FQGNSA. The CDR3 has 17 residues. In DNA, the CDR3 is TGTGCCAGCAGCTTAGGGGTCGCGGGGAGCTCTGGAAACACCATATATTTT. Its translation is CASSLGVAGSSGNTIYF.

The chain links TRBV5-6 to TRBJ1-6; D remains ambiguous. CDR1 and CDR2 (germline): SGHDT, YYEEEE. Trimming took 3 bases from V and 5 from J, leaving 12 bases between them. The CDR3 spans 15 residues. CDR3 region: CASSSVGIHNSPLHF. The CDR3 DNA is TGTGCCAGCAGCTCTGTGGGGATTCATAATTCACCCCTCCACTTT.

For the CDR3, the DNA is TGTGCCAGCAGTCCCCTGGCAGGCGAAGGGGCTCGGGAGTACTTC. Amino acids: CASSPLAGEGAREYF. The genes are TRBV6-1 and TRBJ2-7; D is possibly TRBD1 (5 bases). This CDR3 contains 15 residues. Germline CDR1 and CDR2: MNHNS and SASEGT. Trimming removed 5 bases from V and 11 bases from J, with 25 bases in between.

The chain is built from TRBV5-1 and TRBJ1-2, with 7 bases identical to TRBD1. Germline V gene data show CDR1 as SGHRS and CDR2 as YFSETQ. CDR3 length equals 15 residues. The V and J ends lost 0 bases and 8 bases, in that order; junction bases with no gene match: 10. The CDR3 coding sequence is TGCGCCAGCAGCTTGGCCCTTGACAGGGTGAGCGGCTACACCTTC. Translation gives CASSLALDRVSGYTF. The full variable domain, with the rest looked up from reference TRBV5-1 and TRBJ1-2, is KAGVTQTPRYLIKTRGQQVTLSCSPISGHRSVSWYQQTPGQGLQFLFEYFSETQRNKGNFPGRFSGRQFSNSRSEMNVSTLELGDSALYLCASSLALDRVSGYTFGSGTRLTVV.

The rearrangement links TRBV4-2 to TRBJ2-7; 13 bases are a match to TRBD2. This CDR3 has 16 amino acids. CDR1 is LGHNA and CDR2 is YNFKEQ in the germline V gene. J lost 0 bases, V lost 3 bases, and 2 bases had no gene match. CDR3 sequence (DNA): TGTGCCAGCAGCCAGGGACTAGCGGGGAGCTCCTACGAGCAGTACTTC. Translation: CASSQGLAGSSYEQYF.

This chain connects TRBV7-3 to TRBJ2-3; 9 bases line up with TRBD2. V shed 2 bases, J shed 4 bases, and the junction held 7 bases outside the gene matches. The CDR3 extends over 16 amino acids. Germline lookup yields CDR1 SGHTA and CDR2 FQGTGA. In DNA, the CDR3 is TGTGCCAGCAGCTTAGGGGTAGCGGGGGCCGCAGATACGCAGTATTTT. It specifies CASSLGVAGAADTQYF.

The chain combines TRBV4-1 with TRBJ1-5; TRBD1 might be the D (5 bases). The CDR3 extends over 15 amino acids. The germline V gene has CDR1 MGHRA and CDR2 YSYEKL. The V gene lost 4 bases and the J gene lost 1 base, with 11 bases spanning the gap. The CDR3 sequence is CASSPREESNQPQHF. In DNA, the CDR3 is TGCGCCAGCAGCCCCAGGGAGGAAAGCAATCAGCCCCAGCATTTT.

The genes are TRBV7-2 and TRBJ1-1, with D possibly TRBD1 on 5 matching bases. Germline CDR1 reads SGHTA; CDR2 reads FQGNSA. The CDR3 has 15 residues. Trimming took off 1 base at V and 0 bases at J, with 9 bases between the two ends. The CDR3, as DNA: TGTGCCAGCAGCTTAGTCCCCAGGGTGAACACTGAAGCTTTCTTT. Its translation: CASSLVPRVNTEAFF. The whole variable domain, remainder taken from reference TRBV7-2 and TRBJ1-1, is GAGVSQSPSNKVTEKGKDVELRCDPISGHTALYWYRQSLGQGLEFLIYFQGNSAPDKSGLPSDRFSAERTGGSVSTLTIQRTQQEDSAVYLCASSLVPRVNTEAFFGQGTRLTVV.

The rearrangement joins TRBV7-8 to TRBJ2-2, with D possibly being TRBD1 or TRBD2 (5 bases each). V lost 5 bases and J lost 7, with 26 bases in between. The CDR3 runs 18 residues. Germline CDR1 SGHVS, CDR2 FQNEAQ. The CDR3 spells CASSRIGPTRGASGELFF. The CDR3 DNA reads as TGTGCCAGCAGCCGGATAGGGCCGACCAGAGGGGCAAGCGGGGAGCTGTTTTTT.

This clone was detected once. The chain employs TRBV10-2 and TRBJ2-7, with no clear D. With 5 bases removed from V and 4 bases from J, the gap between germline ends came to 15 bases. This CDR3 is built from 14 residues. From germline, CDR1 is WSHSY and CDR2 SAAADI. The CDR3 coding sequence is TGCGCCAGCAGTCCTCGAACTGGAAGTTACGAGCAGTACTTC. Its translation: CASSPRTGSYEQYF.

This clone was counted a few times. This chain joins TRBV2 and TRBJ2-7; TRBD1 might be the D (6 bases). The germline V and J ends were trimmed by 2 bases and 4 bases, with 15 bases remaining between them. Germline assignment: CDR1 SNHLY and CDR2 FYNNEI. This CDR3 has 15 residues. The CDR3 bases are TGTGCCAGCAGTGAAAACCCAAACAGGGAGTACGAGCAGTACTTC. Translated, it gives CASSENPNREYEQYF.

The J gene is TRBJ2-1, the V gene TRBV6-6; maybe TRBD1 (6 bases). The V and J ends lost 1 base and 5 bases respectively, with 15 bases between them. The CDR3 is 16 residues long. Germline CDR1 and CDR2: MNHNY and SVGAGI (reference sequence). The CDR3 spells CASSYFRGGSDNEQFF. The CDR3 DNA sequence: TGTGCCAGCAGTTACTTCCGAGGGGGTTCGGACAATGAGCAGTTCTTC.

The chain combines TRBV6-1 with TRBJ1-2, with TRBD1 matching over 9 bases. Germline CDR1 reads MNHNS; CDR2 reads SASEGT. Trimming took 1 base from V and 5 from J; bases not matched to a gene: 5. The CDR3 totals 15 residues. CDR3 DNA sequence: TGTGCCAGCAGTGAAGGACAGGGGGTTTCGTATGGCTACACCTTC. Residues: CASSEGQGVSYGYTF.

This chain uses TRBV29-1 with TRBJ2-2, with TRBD1 identical over 10 bases. Germline V gene sequence: CDR1 SQVTM, CDR2 ANQGSEA. The CDR3 consists of 15 residues. The V segment lost 1 base and the J segment 5 bases; nucleotides outside the gene matches: 4. The CDR3 DNA is TGCAGCGTTGAAGGGGGACAGGGGTGGACCGGGGAGCTGTTTTTT. The encoded protein is CSVEGGQGWTGELFF.